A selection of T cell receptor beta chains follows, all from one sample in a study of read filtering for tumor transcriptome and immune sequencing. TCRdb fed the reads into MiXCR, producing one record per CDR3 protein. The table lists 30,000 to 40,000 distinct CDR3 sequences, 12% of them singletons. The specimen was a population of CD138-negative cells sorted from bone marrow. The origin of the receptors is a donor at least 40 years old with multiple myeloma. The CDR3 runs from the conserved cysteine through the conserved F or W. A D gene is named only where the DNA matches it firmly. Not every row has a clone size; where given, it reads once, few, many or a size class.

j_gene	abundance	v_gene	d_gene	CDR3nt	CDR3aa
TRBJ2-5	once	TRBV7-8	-	TGTGCCAGCAAAAGAGGGGGGGCTCCAGAACAAGAGACCCAGTACTTC	CASKRGGAPEQETQYF
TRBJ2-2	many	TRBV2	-	TGTGCCAGCAGTGAAGCGGTATGGAACACCGGGGAGCTGTTTTTT	CASSEAVWNTGELFF
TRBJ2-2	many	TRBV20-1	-	TGCAGTGCTAGCCCCCTGAGGGGTACCGGGGAGCTGTTTTTT	CSASPLRGTGELFF
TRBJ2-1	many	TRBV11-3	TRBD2	TGTGCCAGCAGCTTAGGGCTAGCGGGGCCTGATGAGCAGTTCTTC	CASSLGLAGPDEQFF
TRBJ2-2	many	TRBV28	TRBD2	TGTGCCAGCAGTTTGGGACTAGCGGGGGGGTTCACCGGGGAGCTGTTTTTT	CASSLGLAGGFTGELFF
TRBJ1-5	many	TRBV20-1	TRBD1	TGCAGTGCTCCCCAGACAGGGGGCGGTCAGCCCCAGCATTTT	CSAPQTGGGQPQHF
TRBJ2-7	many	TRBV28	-	TGTGCCAGCATTGATTCATCAGCCTACGAGCAGTACTTC	CASIDSSAYEQYF
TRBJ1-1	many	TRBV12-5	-	TGTGCTAGCGAGGATGGGTGGAAAACTGAAGCTTTCTTT	CASEDGWKTEAFF
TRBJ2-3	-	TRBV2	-	TGTGCACATCGGGTGGCCCTCAGGGATACGCAGTATTTT	CAHRVALRDTQYF
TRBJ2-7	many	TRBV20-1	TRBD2	TGCAGCCTCCGAGCGGGGGCCTCCTACGAGCAGTACTTC	CSLRAGASYEQYF
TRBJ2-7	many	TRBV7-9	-	TGTGCCAGCAGCTTAGAGGGGACCTATAGTGGCGAGCAGTACTTC	CASSLEGTYSGEQYF
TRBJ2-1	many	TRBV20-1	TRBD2	TGCAGTGCTGCACCTCGGAGCGGGGGGCTGTACAATGAGCAGTTCTTC	CSAAPRSGGLYNEQFF
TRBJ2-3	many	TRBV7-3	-	TGTGCCAGCAGCTTCGGCCACGCCGGTGCGCAGTATTTT	CASSFGHAGAQYF
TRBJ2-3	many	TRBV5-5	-	TGTGCCAGCAGCTTGAGCCCTAGCACAGATACGCAGTATTTT	CASSLSPSTDTQYF
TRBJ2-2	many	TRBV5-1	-	TGCGCCAGCAGCTATGGCGCCGGGGAGCTGTTTTTT	CASSYGAGELFF
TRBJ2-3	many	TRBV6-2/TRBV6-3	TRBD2	TGTGCCAGCAGCCTCCTAGCGGGGGTCACAGATACGCAGTATTTT	CASSLLAGVTDTQYF
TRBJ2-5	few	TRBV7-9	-	TGTGCCGTGGTAGGTCCCCGGGAGACCCAGTACTTC	CAVVGPRETQYF
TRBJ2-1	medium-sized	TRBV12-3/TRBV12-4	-	TGTGCCAGCAGTTTAGGGGGCAGGAATGAGCAGTTCTTC	CASSLGGRNEQFF
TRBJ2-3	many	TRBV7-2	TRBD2	TGTGCCAGCAGCTTATCCAGGTGGACTAGCGGGGGGGCAATAGATACGCAGTATTTT	CASSLSRWTSGGAIDTQYF
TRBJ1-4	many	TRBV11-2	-	TGTGCCAGCAGCCCTGGAGGAAGGGGCTCCAATAATGAAAAACTGTTTTTT	CASSPGGRGSNNEKLFF
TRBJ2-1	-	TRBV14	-	TGTGCCAGCAGCCTTAGGGGGACCGCCTACAATGAGCAGTTCTTC	CASSLRGTAYNEQFF
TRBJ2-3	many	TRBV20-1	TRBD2	TGCAGTGCTAGAAAGGTTCTAGCGGGGACAGATACGCAGTATTTT	CSARKVLAGTDTQYF
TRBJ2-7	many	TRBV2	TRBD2	TGTGCCAGCAGTGAGACAGCGGGGGGCTACGAGCAGTACTTC	CASSETAGGYEQYF
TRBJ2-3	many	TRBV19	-	TGTGCCAGTAGTACAGGGGTGGAAGATACGCAGTATTTT	CASSTGVEDTQYF
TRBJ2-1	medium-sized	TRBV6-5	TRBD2	TGTGCCAGCAGCCCTACTAGCGGGGGCTCCTACAATGAGCAGTTCTTC	CASSPTSGGSYNEQFF
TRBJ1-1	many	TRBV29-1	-	TGCAGCGTTGATCCCAGGGGCACTGAAGCTTTCTTT	CSVDPRGTEAFF
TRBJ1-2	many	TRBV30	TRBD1	TGTGCCTGGACCCGCCCCGGGACAGGGATTGGCTACACCTTC	CAWTRPGTGIGYTF
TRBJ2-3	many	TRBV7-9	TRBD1	TGTGCCGGACGACAGGGTACAGATACGCAGTATTTT	CAGRQGTDTQYF
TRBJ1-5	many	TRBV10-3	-	TGTGCCATCAGTGCCAGGGAGCAGCCCCAGCATTTT	CAISAREQPQHF
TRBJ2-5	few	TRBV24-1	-	TGTGCCACCAGTGATCCCACCGGGCGAAAACAAGAGACCCAGTACTTC	CATSDPTGRKQETQYF
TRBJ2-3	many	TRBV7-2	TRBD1	TGTGCCAGCAGCTCCGGGACAGGCCCGCGGGGAGATACGCAGTATTTT	CASSSGTGPRGDTQYF
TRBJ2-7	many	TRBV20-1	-	TGCAGTGCTAGAGATTCCTCGCCCTACGAGCAGTACTTC	CSARDSSPYEQYF